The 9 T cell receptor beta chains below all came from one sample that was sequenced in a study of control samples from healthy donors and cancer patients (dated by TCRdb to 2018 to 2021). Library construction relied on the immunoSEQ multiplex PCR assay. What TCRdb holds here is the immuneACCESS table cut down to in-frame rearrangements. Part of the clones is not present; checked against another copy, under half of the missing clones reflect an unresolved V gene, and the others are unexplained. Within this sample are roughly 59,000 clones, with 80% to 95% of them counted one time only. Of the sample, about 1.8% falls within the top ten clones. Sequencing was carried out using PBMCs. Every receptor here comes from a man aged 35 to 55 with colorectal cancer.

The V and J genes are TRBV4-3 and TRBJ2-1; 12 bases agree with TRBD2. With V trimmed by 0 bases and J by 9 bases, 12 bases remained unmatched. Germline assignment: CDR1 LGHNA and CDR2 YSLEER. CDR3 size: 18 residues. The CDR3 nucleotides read TGCGCCAGCAGCCAAGAACCCGGACTAGCGGGGCAAACGGGTGAGCAGTTCTTC. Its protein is CASSQEPGLAGQTGEQFF.

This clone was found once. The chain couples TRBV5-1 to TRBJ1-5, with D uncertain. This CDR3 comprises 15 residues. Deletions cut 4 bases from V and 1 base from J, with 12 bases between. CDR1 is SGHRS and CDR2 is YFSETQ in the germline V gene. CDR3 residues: CASSPVPWSNQPQHF. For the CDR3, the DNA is TGCGCCAGCAGCCCGGTACCTTGGAGCAATCAGCCCCAGCATTTT.

The CDR3 spells CASSLDINYGYTF. The CDR3 DNA is TGTGCCAGCAGTCTAGACATCAACTATGGCTACACCTTC. The chain uses TRBV2 and TRBJ1-2; no reliable D call. Per the germline V gene, CDR1 is SNHLY and CDR2 is FYNNEI. The CDR3 runs 13 residues. V was clipped by 5 bases and J by 2 bases, with 9 bases between them.

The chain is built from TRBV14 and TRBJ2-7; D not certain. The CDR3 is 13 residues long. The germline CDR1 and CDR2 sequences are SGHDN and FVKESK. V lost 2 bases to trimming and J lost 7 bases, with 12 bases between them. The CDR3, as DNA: TGTGCCAGCAGCCAATGGGATTTCGGGGAGCAGTACTTC. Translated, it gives CASSQWDFGEQYF.

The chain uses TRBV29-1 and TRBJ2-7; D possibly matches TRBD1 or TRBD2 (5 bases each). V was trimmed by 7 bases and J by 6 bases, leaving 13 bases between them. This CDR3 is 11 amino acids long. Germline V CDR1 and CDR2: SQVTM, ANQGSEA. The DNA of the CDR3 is TGCAGCGGGGGCGCAGGGAGCGAGCAGTACTTC. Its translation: CSGGAGSEQYF.

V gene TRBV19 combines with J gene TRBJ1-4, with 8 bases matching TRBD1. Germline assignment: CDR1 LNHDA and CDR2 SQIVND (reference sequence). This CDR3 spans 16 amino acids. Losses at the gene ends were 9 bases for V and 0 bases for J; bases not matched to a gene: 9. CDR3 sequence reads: CASRDRSFATNEKLFF. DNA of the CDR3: TGTGCCAGCCGGGACAGGAGCTTTGCAACTAATGAAAAACTGTTTTTT.

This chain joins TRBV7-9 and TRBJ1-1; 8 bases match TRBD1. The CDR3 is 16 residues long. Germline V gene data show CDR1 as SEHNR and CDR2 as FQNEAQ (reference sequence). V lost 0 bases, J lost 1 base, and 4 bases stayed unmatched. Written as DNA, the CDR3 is TGTGCCAGCAGCTTAGCAGCAGGGGGCAAGAACACTGAAGCTTTCTTT. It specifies CASSLAAGGKNTEAFF.

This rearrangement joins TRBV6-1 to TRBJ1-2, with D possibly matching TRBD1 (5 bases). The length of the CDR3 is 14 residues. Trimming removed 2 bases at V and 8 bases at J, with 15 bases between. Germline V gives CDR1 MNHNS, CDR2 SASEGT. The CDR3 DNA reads TGTGCCAGCAGTGAAAGAGGCACAGGTGACGGCTACACCTTC. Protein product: CASSERGTGDGYTF.

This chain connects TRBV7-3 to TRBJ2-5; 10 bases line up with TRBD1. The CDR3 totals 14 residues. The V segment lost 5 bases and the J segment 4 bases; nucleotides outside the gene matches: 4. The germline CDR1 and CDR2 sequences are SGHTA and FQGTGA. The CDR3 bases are TGTGCCAGCAGCCGACAGGGGGCGGGAGAGACCCAGTACTTC. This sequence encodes CASSRQGAGETQYF.